This T cell receptor (beta chain) is from a study of T cells in tuberculosis. TCRdb's table, derived via immunoSEQ multiplex PCR, lists solely in-frame clones and lacks some. The top ten clones hold roughly 13% of a sample with around 60,000 clones, 81% of them seen once. Sorting used thawed, overnight-rested PBMC stained with anti-CD3, a viability dye and GMM-loaded CD1B tetramer. The CD1B tetramers carried C32 glucose monomycolate purified from Rhodococcus equi. Per germline, CDR1 MDHEN and CDR2 SYDVKM. CDR3 size: 13 residues. Between the trimmed V and J ends, which lost 5 bases and 5 bases, there was a span of 12 bases. Notes on the study in general: Low-affinity CD1B-GMM tetramer-binding T cells may have been missed.

The sequencing sample was made of CD1b-GMM tetramer-negative cells sorted from PBMCs. The chain couples TRBV28 to TRBJ2-5; D is undetermined. This sequence was found in an adult woman with latent tuberculosis. DNA of the CDR3: TGTGCCAGCAGTAATACCGGTCGTGAGACCCAGTACTTC. It translates to CASSNTGRETQYF.